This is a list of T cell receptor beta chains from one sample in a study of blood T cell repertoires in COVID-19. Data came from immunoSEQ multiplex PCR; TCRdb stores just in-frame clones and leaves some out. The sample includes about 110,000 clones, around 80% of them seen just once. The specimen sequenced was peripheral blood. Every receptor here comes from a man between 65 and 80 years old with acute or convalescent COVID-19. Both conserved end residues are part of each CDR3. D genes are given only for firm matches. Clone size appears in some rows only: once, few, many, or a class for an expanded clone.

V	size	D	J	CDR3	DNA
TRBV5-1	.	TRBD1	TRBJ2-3	CASSGQDGDTQYF	TGCGCCAGCAGCGGACAGGATGGGGATACGCAGTATTTT
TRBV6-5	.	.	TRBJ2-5	CASSYRVKETQYF	TGTGCCAGCAGTTACCGGGTCAAGGAGACCCAGTACTTC
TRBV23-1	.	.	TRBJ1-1	CASSQKQTMNTEAFF	TGCGCCAGCAGTCAAAAACAGACTATGAACACTGAAGCTTTCTTT
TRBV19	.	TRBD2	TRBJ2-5	CASSIGGLAGGRETQYF	TGTGCCAGTAGTATAGGAGGACTAGCGGGGGGAAGAGAGACCCAGTACTTC
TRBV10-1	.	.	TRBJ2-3	CAGSPPGQADTQYF	TGCGCCGGCAGTCCGCCAGGGCAGGCTGATACGCAGTATTTT
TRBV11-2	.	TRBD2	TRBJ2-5	CASSLDLGRVPQYF	TGTGCCAGCAGCTTAGATCTGGGGAGGGTGCCCCAGTACTTC
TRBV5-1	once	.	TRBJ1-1	CASSLGQMNTEAFF	TGCGCCAGCAGCTTGGGACAGATGAACACTGAAGCTTTCTTT
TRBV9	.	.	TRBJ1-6	CASSGTGKDSPLHF	TGTGCCAGCAGCGGCACAGGGAAGGATTCACCCCTCCACTTT
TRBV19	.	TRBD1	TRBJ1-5	CASSGGTGTIYQPQHF	TGTGCCAGTAGTGGGGGGACAGGGACGATCTATCAGCCCCAGCATTTT
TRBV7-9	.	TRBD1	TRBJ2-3	CASSGATGGTDTQYF	TGTGCCAGCAGCGGGGCGACAGGGGGCACAGATACGCAGTATTTT
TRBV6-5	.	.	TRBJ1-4	CASSYEARAKEKLFF	TGTGCCAGCAGTTACGAGGCCAGGGCGAAGGAAAAACTGTTTTTT
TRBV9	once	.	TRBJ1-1	CASSDLWGGSAFF	TGTGCCAGCAGCGACTTATGGGGAGGGTCAGCTTTCTTT
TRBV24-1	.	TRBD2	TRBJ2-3	CATSDRSGGALDTQYF	TGTGCCACCAGTGATAGGAGCGGGGGGGCGTTAGATACGCAGTATTTT
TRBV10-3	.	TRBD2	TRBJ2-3	CAISEEAGATKATQYF	TGTGCCATCAGTGAAGAAGCGGGGGCTACCAAAGCTACGCAGTATTTT
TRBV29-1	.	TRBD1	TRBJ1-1	CSVTLTGGPEAFF	TGCAGCGTTACCCTGACAGGGGGCCCTGAAGCTTTCTTT
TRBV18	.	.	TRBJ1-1	CASSPIRDREAFF	TGTGCCAGCTCACCTATACGCGACAGGGAAGCTTTCTTT
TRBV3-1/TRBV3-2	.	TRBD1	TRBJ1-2	CASSPWTGGHGYTF	TGTGCCAGCAGCCCCTGGACAGGGGGGCATGGCTACACCTTC
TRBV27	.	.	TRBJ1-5	CASSLRGQPQHF	TGTGCCAGCAGCTTGCGGGGTCAGCCCCAGCATTTT
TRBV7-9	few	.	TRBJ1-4	CASSLQGNTEKLFF	TGTGCCAGCAGCTTACAGGGCAATACGGAAAAACTGTTTTTT
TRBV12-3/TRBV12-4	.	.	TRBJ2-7	CASSHSSYEQYF	TGTGCCAGCAGCCACAGCTCCTACGAGCAGTACTTC
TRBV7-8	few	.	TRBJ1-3	CASSLAGQGNTIYF	TGTGCCAGCAGCTTAGCTGGACAGGGAAACACCATATATTTT
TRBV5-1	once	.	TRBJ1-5	CASSLAPGGDSNQPQHF	TGCGCCAGCAGCTTGGCCCCGGGGGGGGATAGCAATCAGCCCCAGCATTTT
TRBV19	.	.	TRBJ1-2	CATSQGSDYGYTF	TGTGCCACTAGTCAGGGCTCGGACTATGGCTACACCTTC
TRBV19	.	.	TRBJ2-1	CASSIHPSVGNEQFF	TGTGCCAGTAGTATACACCCTTCGGTCGGCAATGAGCAGTTCTTC
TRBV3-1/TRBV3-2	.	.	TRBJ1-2	CASSQEARLSGYTF	TGTGCCAGCAGCCAAGAGGCAAGACTTAGTGGCTACACCTTC
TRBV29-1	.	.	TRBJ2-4	CSVLTTIQYF	TGCAGCGTTCTAACTACCATTCAGTACTTC
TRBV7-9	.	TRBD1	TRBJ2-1	CASSAVGQGIVNEQFF	TGTGCCAGCAGCGCCGTAGGACAGGGGATCGTCAATGAGCAGTTCTTC
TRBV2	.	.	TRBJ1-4	CASRGFNEKLFF	TGTGCCAGCAGGGGCTTTAATGAAAAACTGTTTTTT
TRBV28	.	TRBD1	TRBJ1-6	CASSLLTGTSPLHF	TGTGCCAGCAGTTTATTGACAGGGACTTCACCCCTCCACTTT
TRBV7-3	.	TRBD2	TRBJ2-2	CASSLQAPGLASTGELFF	TGTGCCAGCAGCTTACAAGCCCCGGGACTAGCATCAACCGGGGAGCTGTTTTTT
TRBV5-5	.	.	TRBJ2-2	CASSTDYLRTGELFF	TGTGCCAGCAGCACCGACTACCTTCGTACCGGGGAGCTGTTTTTT
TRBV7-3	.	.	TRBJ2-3	CASSLSRVGTDTQYF	TGTGCCAGCAGCTTAAGCAGGGTTGGTACGGATACGCAGTATTTT
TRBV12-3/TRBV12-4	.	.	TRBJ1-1	CASSQTEAFF	TGTGCCAGCAGTCAGACTGAAGCTTTCTTT
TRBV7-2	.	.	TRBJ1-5	CASSLESVQGGNQPQHF	TGTGCCAGCAGCTTAGAATCGGTCCAAGGAGGCAATCAGCCCCAGCATTTT
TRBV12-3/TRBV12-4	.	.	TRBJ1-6	CASSPPDSPLHF	TGTGCCAGCAGTCCACCGGATTCACCCCTCCACTTT
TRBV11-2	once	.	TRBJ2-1	CASSHGTTYNEQFF	TGTGCCAGCAGCCACGGGACAACCTACAATGAGCAGTTCTTC
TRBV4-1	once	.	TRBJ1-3	CASSQETGNTIYF	TGCGCCAGCAGCCAAGAGACAGGAAACACCATATATTTT
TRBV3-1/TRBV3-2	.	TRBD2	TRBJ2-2	CASSPRLAGGPRSTGELFF	TGTGCCAGCAGCCCCCGACTAGCGGGGGGACCAAGGAGCACCGGGGAGCTGTTTTTT
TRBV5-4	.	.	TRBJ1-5	CASSLGRTNQPQHF	TGTGCCAGCAGCTTGGGCCGGACTAATCAGCCCCAGCATTTT
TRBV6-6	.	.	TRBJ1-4	CASNPKGQGGGEKLFF	TGTGCCAGCAATCCGAAGGGTCAGGGTGGTGGTGAAAAACTGTTTTTT
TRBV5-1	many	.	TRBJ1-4	CASSLGATATNEKLFF	TGCGCCAGCAGCTTGGGGGCAACGGCAACTAATGAAAAACTGTTTTTT
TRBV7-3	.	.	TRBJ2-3	CASSLDRRTDTQYF	TGTGCCAGCAGCTTAGATAGGAGGACAGATACGCAGTATTTT
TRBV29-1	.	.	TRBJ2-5	CSVLLQETQYF	TGCAGCGTTCTACTTCAAGAGACCCAGTACTTC
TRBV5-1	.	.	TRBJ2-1	CASSLGTNNEQFF	TGCGCCAGCAGCTTGGGGACTAACAATGAGCAGTTCTTC
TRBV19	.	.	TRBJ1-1	CASTDPGGGNTEAFF	TGTGCCAGCACCGACCCGGGGGGTGGGAACACTGAAGCTTTCTTT
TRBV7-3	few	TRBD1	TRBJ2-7	CASSLKQGARNEQYF	TGTGCCAGCAGCCTGAAACAGGGGGCGCGCAACGAGCAGTACTTC
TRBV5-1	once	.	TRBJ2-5	CASSLVAGSETQYF	TGCGCCAGCAGCTTGGTGGCAGGGTCGGAGACCCAGTACTTC
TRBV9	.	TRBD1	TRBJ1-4	CASSVMSGTGFEKLFF	TGTGCCAGCAGCGTTATGTCCGGGACAGGGTTTGAAAAACTGTTTTTT
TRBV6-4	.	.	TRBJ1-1	CASLLRGNTEAFF	TGTGCCAGCCTACTTCGGGGGAACACTGAAGCTTTCTTT
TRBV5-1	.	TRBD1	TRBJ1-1	CASSLTGGNTEAFF	TGCGCCAGCAGCTTGACAGGGGGGAACACTGAAGCTTTCTTT
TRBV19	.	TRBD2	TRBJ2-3	CASSSRGGTDTQYF	TGTGCCAGTAGTAGCCGGGGGGGCACAGATACGCAGTATTTT
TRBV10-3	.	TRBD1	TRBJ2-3	CAISVGQGYTDTQYF	TGTGCCATCAGTGTCGGACAGGGGTACACAGATACGCAGTATTTT